The clone carrying this TCR beta chain has just a few counts. The antigen remains unidentified. This record belongs to a study of identical twins. Study-wide points: With monozygotic twins, out-of-frame TCR alpha sharing exceeded what models estimated.

Germline V gene sequence: CDR1 SGHKS, CDR2 YYEKEE (reference sequence). The CDR3 totals 16 residues. With 0 bases removed from V and 0 bases from J, the gap between germline ends came to 7 bases. Each donor (without exception) was a healthy Caucasian. TCRdb called the 5' RACE reads again in MiXCR, with one record for every CDR3 protein. The sample has under 900,000 distinct CDR3 sequences, 9% to 15% seen once; the top ten hold about 1.5%. Separately, the same data were catalogued under a study of yellow fever vaccine responses in identical twins.

The receptor's source is a woman younger than 35 in good health. The sequencing sample was made of PBMCs. V gene TRBV5-5 combines with J gene TRBJ1-6; no clear D gene. The CDR3 is CASSLVQSSYNSPLHF. Here the CDR3 DNA reads TGTGCCAGCAGCTTGGTGCAGAGCTCCTATAATTCACCCCTCCACTTT. Full variable domain (remainder filled in from reference TRBV5-5 and TRBJ1-6): DAGVTQSPTHLIKTRGQQVTLRCSPISGHKSVSWYQQVLGQGPQFIFQYYEKEERGRGNFPDRFSARQFPNYSSELNVNALLLGDSALYLCASSLVQSSYNSPLHFGNGTRLTVT.